A selection of T cell receptor beta chains follows, all from one sample in a study of T cells in Graves' hyperthyroidism and ophthalmopathy. TCRdb passed the multiplex PCR reads through MiXCR, listing each CDR3 protein once. The data hold more than 500,000 distinct CDR3 sequences, with 14% observed a single time. Input material: blood. Receptors originate from a woman between 40 and 50 years old with Graves' hyperthyroidism. CDR3s include the opening cysteine and the closing phenylalanine or tryptophan. A D gene is named only where the DNA matches it firmly. Size is stated for part of the rows, as once, few or many counts, or as a class when the clone is expanded.

V gene	CDR3 length	J gene	clone size	D gene	CDR3 DNA	CDR3 protein
TRBV7-9	16	TRBJ1-5	many	TRBD1	TGTGCCAGCAGCCGAACGGACAGGGGTAGCAATCAGCCCCAGCATTTT	CASSRTDRGSNQPQHF
TRBV12-3/TRBV12-4	13	TRBJ2-3	many	-	TGTGCCAGCAGCCGGCAGAACACAGATACGCAGTATTTT	CASSRQNTDTQYF
TRBV2	15	TRBJ2-1	-	-	TGTGCCAGCAGTGTAGCGTTTAGCTCCTGCAATGAGCAGTTCTTC	CASSVAFSSCNEQFF
TRBV28	19	TRBJ1-3	many	TRBD1	TGTGCCAGCAGTTCGTCGGGACAGCTGCTTTATAACTCTGGAAACACCATATATTTT	CASSSSGQLLYNSGNTIYF
TRBV28	14	TRBJ2-7	many	TRBD2	TGTGCCAGCAGCTCTAGCGGGATCTTCTACGAGCAGTACTTC	CASSSSGIFYEQYF
TRBV28	15	TRBJ2-1	many	TRBD2	TGTGCCAGTTCAAGCGGGAACCGTTTAGTCGATGAGCAGTTCTTC	CASSSGNRLVDEQFF
TRBV15	15	TRBJ2-1	few	-	TGTGCCACCAGTGTGGATCACAGCTCCTACAATGAGCAGTTCTTC	CATSVDHSSYNEQFF
TRBV7-3	14	TRBJ2-1	many	-	TGTGCCAGCAGCTTGGGGGACACCAGAAATGAGCAGTTCTTC	CASSLGDTRNEQFF
TRBV19	13	TRBJ1-5	few	TRBD1	TGTGCCAGTAGTGATACAGGGGATCAGCCCCAGCATTTT	CASSDTGDQPQHF
TRBV28	14	TRBJ2-2	many	-	TGTGCCAGCAGTTATAGCGCCAACACCGGGGAGCTGTTTTTT	CASSYSANTGELFF
TRBV29-1	13	TRBJ2-7	few	-	TGCAGCGTTGAGGGCAGAGACTCCTACGAGCAGTACTTC	CSVEGRDSYEQYF
TRBV28	15	TRBJ1-2	many	TRBD1	TGTGCCAGCAGCACCCCGGGACAGGGGGCGTTAGGCTACACCTTC	CASSTPGQGALGYTF
TRBV7-2	14	TRBJ2-7	-	-	TGTGCCAGCAGCCAGATGACACTCTCCTACGAGCAGTACTTC	CASSQMTLSYEQYF
TRBV20-1	14	TRBJ2-7	many	TRBD2	TGCAGTGCTATCTTAGCGGGAGAGGACTACGAGCAGTACTTC	CSAILAGEDYEQYF
TRBV7-2	15	TRBJ2-7	many	-	TGTGCCAGCAGCTTAGGATCAGGCGGATCCTACGAGCAGTACTTC	CASSLGSGGSYEQYF
TRBV28	18	TRBJ2-1	many	TRBD2	TGTGCCAGCAGTTATCAATCCGGGACTAGCGGGACATACAATGAGCAGTTCTTC	CASSYQSGTSGTYNEQFF
TRBV12-3/TRBV12-4	15	TRBJ2-1	many	TRBD1	TGTGCCAGCAGCCCTACAGGGGTCGGATACAATGAGCAGTTCTTC	CASSPTGVGYNEQFF
TRBV19	16	TRBJ2-1	-	TRBD2	TGTGCCAGTAGTATAGATTCGGCGGGAGTCAGGCGGGAGCAGTTCTTC	CASSIDSAGVRREQFF
TRBV6-1	14	TRBJ1-2	few	-	TGTGCCACCCTGGGCCAGGGAACAAACTATGGCTACACCTTC	CATLGQGTNYGYTF
TRBV5-8	12	TRBJ2-1	-	-	TGTGGCAGCAGCCGACGGGGTTATGAGCAGTTCTTC	CGSSRRGYEQFF
TRBV6-7	15	TRBJ2-5	many	TRBD2	TGTGCCAGCAGTTGTGAGACTAGCGGGATGGAGACCCAGTACTTC	CASSCETSGMETQYF
TRBV11-3	14	TRBJ2-5	-	-	TGTGCCAGCAGCTTAGATGGGACCGAAGAGACCCAGTACTTC	CASSLDGTEETQYF
TRBV7-9	16	TRBJ2-3	many	TRBD2	TGTGCCAGCAGCTTGGGTAGCGGGAGTTCGACAGATACGCAGTATTTT	CASSLGSGSSTDTQYF
TRBV18	15	TRBJ2-7	-	TRBD2	TGTGCCAGCTCACCAGGGCGGGAGAGGTCCTACGAGCAGTACTTC	CASSPGRERSYEQYF
TRBV29-1	14	TRBJ2-1	many	TRBD2	TGCAGCGCGACTAGCGGGAGGTCCTACAATGAGCAGTTCTTC	CSATSGRSYNEQFF
TRBV6-1	14	TRBJ2-7	many	TRBD1	TGTGCCAGCAGTGGGACAGGTTTCTTTGGAGAGCAGTACTTC	CASSGTGFFGEQYF
TRBV5-6	12	TRBJ2-5	many	-	TGTGCCAGCAGCTCCTATGAAGAGACCCAGTACTTC	CASSSYEETQYF
TRBV19	16	TRBJ1-5	-	-	TGTGCCAGTAGTCATACTTACAGGGACGGCAATCAGCCCCAGCATTTT	CASSHTYRDGNQPQHF
TRBV6-1	14	TRBJ2-1	many	-	TGTGCCAGCAGTGAAAGTGGCAGCCGGGATGAGCAGTTCTTC	CASSESGSRDEQFF
TRBV19	18	TRBJ2-5	-	TRBD1	TGTGCCAGTAGTATTTACGGCCCGGGACAGGACGAGCGGGAGACCCAGTACTTC	CASSIYGPGQDERETQYF
TRBV29-1	13	TRBJ1-1	few	-	TGCAGCGTTGTAGTTGGACTCAACACTGAAGCTTTCTTT	CSVVVGLNTEAFF
TRBV12-3/TRBV12-4	16	TRBJ2-5	-	TRBD2	TGTGCCAGCAGCTTAATCGGCCTAGCGGGAGGCGGGGCCCAGTACTTC	CASSLIGLAGGGAQYF
TRBV28	14	TRBJ1-2	many	-	TGTGCCAGCAGTTTTCTGGCCAAGGTGGAGGGCTACACCTTC	CASSFLAKVEGYTF
TRBV5-1	16	TRBJ2-7	-	-	TGCGCCAGCAGCTTGGAGGTAGGCCAAGTAGCCTACGAGCAGTACTTC	CASSLEVGQVAYEQYF
TRBV27	14	TRBJ1-6	many	TRBD1	TGTGCCAGCAGTCGGACTACAGGGGTTTCACCCCTCCACTTT	CASSRTTGVSPLHF
TRBV10-1	14	TRBJ2-5	-	-	TGCGCCAGCAGTGACGGGGCTCCCCGGGAGACCCAGTACTTC	CASSDGAPRETQYF
TRBV15	14	TRBJ1-1	few	-	TGTGCCACCAGCAGAGACAGGGCGGACACTGAAGCTTTCTTT	CATSRDRADTEAFF
TRBV20-1	15	TRBJ2-1	many	-	TGCAGTGCTAGAGTCGACTACCTCGTGACAAATGAGCAGTTCTTC	CSARVDYLVTNEQFF
TRBV5-4	14	TRBJ2-1	few	TRBD1	TGTGCCAGCAGCTCCCAGGGGGTAGAGATTGAGCAGTTCTTC	CASSSQGVEIEQFF
TRBV6-1	14	TRBJ2-7	many	-	TGTGCCAGCAGCTCGAGACGAGCCTCCTACGAGCAGTACTTC	CASSSRRASYEQYF
TRBV19	11	TRBJ2-3	few	-	TGTGCCAGTAGTATATGGGATACGCAGTATTTT	CASSIWDTQYF
TRBV10-3	16	TRBJ2-1	-	TRBD2	TGTGCCATCAGTGGACTAGCGGGGTCTCAGAACAATGAGCAGTTCTTC	CAISGLAGSQNNEQFF
TRBV7-6	15	TRBJ1-1	-	-	TGTGCCAGCAGCTTAGATGGGGTCGTTGGAACTGAAGCTTTCTTT	CASSLDGVVGTEAFF
TRBV7-9	14	TRBJ2-2	many	-	TGTGCCAGCAGCTTTACGTCCGGCACCGGGGAGCTGTTTTTT	CASSFTSGTGELFF
TRBV20-1	15	TRBJ2-7	many	-	TGCAGTGCGCCGACTCCAGCAAAAGGTGAACACGAGCAGTACTTC	CSAPTPAKGEHEQYF
TRBV5-1	15	TRBJ1-1	many	TRBD1	TGCGCCAGCAGCTTGGCCGGGACAGTGAACACTGAAGCTTTCTTT	CASSLAGTVNTEAFF
TRBV7-9	14	TRBJ2-3	-	TRBD1	TGTGCCAGCAGCCCCGGGGGACAGGGAAATACGCAGTATTTT	CASSPGGQGNTQYF
TRBV11-2	13	TRBJ2-5	many	-	TGTGCCAGCAGCCAGAGCGACGGAGTGACCCAGTACTTC	CASSQSDGVTQYF
TRBV19	15	TRBJ2-1	-	-	TGTGCCAGTAGTATGGCCCCAGCGAGCTACAATGAGCAGTTCTTC	CASSMAPASYNEQFF
TRBV28	18	TRBJ2-1	-	TRBD2	TGTGCCAGCAGCAAACTAGCGGGAGGGCCATGGTCCTACAATGAGCAGTTCTTC	CASSKLAGGPWSYNEQFF
TRBV11-1	15	TRBJ2-7	many	-	TGTGCCAGCAGCTTTCAACAGGGACCTCTGGAAGAGCAGTACTTC	CASSFQQGPLEEQYF